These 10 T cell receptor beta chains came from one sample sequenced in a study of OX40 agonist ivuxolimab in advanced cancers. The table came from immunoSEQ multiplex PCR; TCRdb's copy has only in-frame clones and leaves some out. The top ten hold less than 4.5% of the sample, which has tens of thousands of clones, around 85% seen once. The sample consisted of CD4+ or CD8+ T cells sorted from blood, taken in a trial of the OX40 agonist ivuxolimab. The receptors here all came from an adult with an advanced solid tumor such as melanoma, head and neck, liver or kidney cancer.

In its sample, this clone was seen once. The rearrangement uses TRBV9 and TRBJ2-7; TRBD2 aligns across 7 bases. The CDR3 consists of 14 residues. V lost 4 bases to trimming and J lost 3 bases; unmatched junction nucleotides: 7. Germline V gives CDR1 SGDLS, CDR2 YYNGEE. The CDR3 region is CASSPQRDGYEQYF. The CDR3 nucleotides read TGTGCCAGCAGCCCCCAGCGGGATGGCTACGAGCAGTACTTC.

CDR3 in amino acids: CASRRTSGPMSSYNEQFF. CDR3 bases: TGTGCCAGTAGGAGGACTAGCGGGCCCATGAGCTCCTACAATGAGCAGTTCTTC. This chain links TRBV19 with TRBJ2-1, with TRBD2 identical over 11 bases. With V trimmed by 6 bases and J by 0 bases, 10 bases remained unmatched. Germline lookup yields CDR1 LNHDA and CDR2 SQIVND (reference sequence). The CDR3 is 18 residues long.

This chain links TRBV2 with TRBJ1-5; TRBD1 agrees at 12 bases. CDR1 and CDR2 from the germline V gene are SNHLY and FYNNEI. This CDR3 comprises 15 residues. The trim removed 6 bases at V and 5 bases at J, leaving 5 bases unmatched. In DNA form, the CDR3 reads TGTGCCAGCAGCACCGGGACAGGGGGCGATCAGCCCCAGCATTTT. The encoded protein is CASSTGTGGDQPQHF.

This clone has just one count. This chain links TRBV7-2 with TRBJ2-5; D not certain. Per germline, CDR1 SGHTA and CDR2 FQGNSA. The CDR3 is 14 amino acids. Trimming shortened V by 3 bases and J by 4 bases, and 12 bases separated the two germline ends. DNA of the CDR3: TGTGCCAGCAGCTTTAATTGGGTAGGAGAGACCCAGTACTTC. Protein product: CASSFNWVGETQYF.

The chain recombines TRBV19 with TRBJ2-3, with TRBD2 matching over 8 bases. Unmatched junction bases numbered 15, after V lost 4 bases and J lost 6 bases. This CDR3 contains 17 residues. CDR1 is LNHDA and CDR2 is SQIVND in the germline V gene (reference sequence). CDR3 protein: CASSTGKTSAPGDTQYF. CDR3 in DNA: TGTGCCAGTAGTACGGGCAAGACTAGCGCTCCCGGGGATACGCAGTATTTT.

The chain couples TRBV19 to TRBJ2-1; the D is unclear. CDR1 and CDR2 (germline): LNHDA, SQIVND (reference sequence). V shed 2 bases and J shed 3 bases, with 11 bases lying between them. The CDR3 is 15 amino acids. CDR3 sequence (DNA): TGTGCCAGTAGTATAATGGACGGAAACTACAATGAGCAGTTCTTC. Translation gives CASSIMDGNYNEQFF.

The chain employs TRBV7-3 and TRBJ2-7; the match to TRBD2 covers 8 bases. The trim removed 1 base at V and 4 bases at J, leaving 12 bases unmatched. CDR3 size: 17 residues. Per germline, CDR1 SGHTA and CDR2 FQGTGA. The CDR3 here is CASSLKLAGLGRYEQYF. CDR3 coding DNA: TGTGCCAGCAGCTTAAAATTAGCGGGACTAGGACGGTACGAGCAGTACTTC. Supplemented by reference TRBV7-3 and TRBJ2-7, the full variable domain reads GAGVSQTPSNKVTEKGKYVELRCDPISGHTALYWYRQSLGQGPEFLIYFQGTGAADDSGLPNDRFFAVRPEGSVSTLKIQRTERGDSAVYLCASSLKLAGLGRYEQYFGPGTRLTVT.

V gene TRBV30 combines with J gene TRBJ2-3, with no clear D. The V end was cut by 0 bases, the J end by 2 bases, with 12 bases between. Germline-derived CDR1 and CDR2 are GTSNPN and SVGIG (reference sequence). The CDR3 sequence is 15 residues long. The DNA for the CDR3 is TGTGCCTGGAGTGTACCTGGCCGATACACAGATACGCAGTATTTT. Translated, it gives CAWSVPGRYTDTQYF.

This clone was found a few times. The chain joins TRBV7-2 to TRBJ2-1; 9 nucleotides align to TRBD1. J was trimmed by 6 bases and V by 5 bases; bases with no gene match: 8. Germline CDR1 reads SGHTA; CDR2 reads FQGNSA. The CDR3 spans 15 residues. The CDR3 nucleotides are TGTGCCAGCAGCCCGGGACAGGGATTTGTCAATGAGCAGTTCTTC. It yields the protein CASSPGQGFVNEQFF.

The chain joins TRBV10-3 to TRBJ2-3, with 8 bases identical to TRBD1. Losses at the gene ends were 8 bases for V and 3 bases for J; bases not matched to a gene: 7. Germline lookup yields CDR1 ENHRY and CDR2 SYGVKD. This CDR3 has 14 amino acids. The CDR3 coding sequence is TGTGCCATCCGGTCGACAGGGGTAACAGATACGCAGTATTTT. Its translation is CAIRSTGVTDTQYF.